The 7 T cell receptor beta chains below come from one sample, sequenced in a study of cytomegalovirus exposure and HLA in healthy donors. The PCR ran on 60 Vbeta and 13 Jbeta primers. Clones were sequenced by immunoSEQ multiplex PCR, and TCRdb holds only the in-frame ones, with some missing. The sample records about 190,000 clones, roughly 84% being singletons. Source material: PBMCs. Receptor source: a boy younger than 18 in good health and CMV-seronegative.

CDR3 amino acids: CASSLVVTSGNEQFF. CDR3 DNA sequence: TGTGCCAGCAGCTTAGTGGTGACTAGTGGGAATGAGCAGTTCTTC. This chain links TRBV11-2 with TRBJ2-1; a weak D match, TRBD2 (6 bases). The V and J ends lost 1 base and 7 bases respectively, with 14 bases between them. Per germline, CDR1 SGHAT and CDR2 FQNNGV. CDR3 length equals 15 residues.

This chain connects TRBV28 to TRBJ2-1, with a tentative D call TRBD2 (5 bases). The CDR3 loop spans 15 amino acids. V lost 5 bases, J lost 0 bases, and 11 bases lay in between. Germline CDR1 MDHEN, CDR2 SYDVKM. The CDR3 sequence: CASSLLAGSYNEQFF. The DNA of the CDR3 is TGTGCCAGCAGTCTCCTAGCCGGCTCCTACAATGAGCAGTTCTTC.

The V gene is TRBV27, the J gene TRBJ1-2; 7 bases align to TRBD1. This CDR3 spans 14 amino acids. Looked up from germline, CDR1 is MNHEY and CDR2 is SMNVEV (reference sequence). V shed 6 bases and J 9 bases; nucleotides not matched to a gene: 13. The CDR3: CASRPPGTERSYTF. For the CDR3, the DNA is TGTGCCAGCAGACCCCCCGGGACAGAAAGAAGCTACACCTTC.

The table lists this clone with a few counts. The rearrangement links TRBV28 to TRBJ1-6, with 9 nucleotides matching TRBD1. Germline trimming cut 4 bases from V and 9 bases from J; bases unmatched to any gene: 7. Per germline, CDR1 MDHEN and CDR2 SYDVKM. The CDR3 runs to 15 residues. This CDR3 is CASSYSDRGSSPLHF. The CDR3 bases are TGTGCCAGCAGTTACAGCGACAGGGGGAGTTCACCCCTCCACTTT.

CDR3 protein: CAWSGMKDRDSYEQYF. CDR3 in DNA: TGTGCCTGGAGTGGAATGAAGGACAGGGACTCCTACGAGCAGTACTTC. The rearrangement joins TRBV30 to TRBJ2-7; 8 nucleotides agree with TRBD1. This CDR3 region has 16 residues. V dropped 1 base and J dropped 0; count of bases not matched to a gene: 8. CDR1 is GTSNPN and CDR2 is SVGIG in the germline V gene (reference sequence).

The chain employs TRBV2 and TRBJ2-3; maybe TRBD1 (6 bases). Trimming stripped 5 bases from V and 4 bases from J, with 16 bases between. The length of the CDR3 is 15 residues. Germline V gene sequence: CDR1 SNHLY, CDR2 FYNNEI. The CDR3 nucleotides are TGTGCCAGCAGTCTGGGGGCTAAACTTCCAGATACGCAGTATTTT. Translating it yields CASSLGAKLPDTQYF.

Concerning this clone itself: Distinct nucleotide sequences in the sample also encode this CDR3. This chain joins TRBV30 and TRBJ1-2; no clear D gene. CDR3 length equals 12 residues. V shed 4 bases and J shed 5 bases, with 11 bases lying between them. Germline V gives CDR1 GTSNPN, CDR2 SVGIG (reference sequence). The CDR3 spells CAWTAGGYGYTF. For the CDR3, the DNA is TGTGCCTGGACGGCGGGCGGTTATGGCTACACCTTC. The variable domain in full, with the rest retrieved from reference TRBV30 and TRBJ1-2, is SQTIHQWPATLVQPVGSPLSLECTVEGTSNPNLYWYRQAAGRGLQLLFYSVGIGQISSEVPQNLSASRPQDRQFILSSKKLLLSDSGFYLCAWTAGGYGYTFGSGTRLTVV.